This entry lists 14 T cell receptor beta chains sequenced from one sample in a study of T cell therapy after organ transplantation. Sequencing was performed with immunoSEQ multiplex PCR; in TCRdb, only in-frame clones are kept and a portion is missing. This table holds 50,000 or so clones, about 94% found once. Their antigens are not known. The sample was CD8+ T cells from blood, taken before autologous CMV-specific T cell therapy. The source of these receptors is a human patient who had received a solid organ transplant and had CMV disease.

The CDR3 DNA is TGCGCCAGCAGCTTCCTCAACCGGGACAGGAAGTACAATGAGCAGTTCTTC. Amino acid sequence: CASSFLNRDRKYNEQFF. The chain links TRBV5-1 to TRBJ2-1; 8 bases are shared with TRBD1. This CDR3 has 17 residues. Germline CDR1 reads SGHRS; CDR2 reads YFSETQ. V shed 2 bases, J shed 4 bases, and the junction held 11 bases outside the gene matches.

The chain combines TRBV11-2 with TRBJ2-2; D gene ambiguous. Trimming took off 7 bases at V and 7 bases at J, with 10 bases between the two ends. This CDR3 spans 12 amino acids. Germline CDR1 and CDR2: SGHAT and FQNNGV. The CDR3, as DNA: TGTGCCAGCACCCTAGGAGTCGGGGAGCTGTTTTTT. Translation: CASTLGVGELFF. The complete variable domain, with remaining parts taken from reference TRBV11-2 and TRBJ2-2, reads EAGVAQSPRYKIIEKRQSVAFWCNPISGHATLYWYQQILGQGPKLLIQFQNNGVVDDSQLPKDRFSAERLKGVDSTLKIQPAKLEDSAVYLCASTLGVGELFFGEGSRLTVL.

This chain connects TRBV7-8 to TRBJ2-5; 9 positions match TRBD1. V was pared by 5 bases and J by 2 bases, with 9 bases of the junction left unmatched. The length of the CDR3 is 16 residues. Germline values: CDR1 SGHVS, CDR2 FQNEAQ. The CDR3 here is CASSPRDRELQETQYF. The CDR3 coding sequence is TGTGCCAGCAGCCCCCGGGACAGGGAGCTTCAAGAGACCCAGTACTTC.

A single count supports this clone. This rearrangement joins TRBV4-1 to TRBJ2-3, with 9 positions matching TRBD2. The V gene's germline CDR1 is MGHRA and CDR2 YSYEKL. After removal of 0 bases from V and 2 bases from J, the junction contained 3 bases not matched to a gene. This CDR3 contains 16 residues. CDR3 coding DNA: TGCGCCAGCAGCCAAGATGCGGGAGGGCCCACAGATACGCAGTATTTT. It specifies CASSQDAGGPTDTQYF.

The CDR3 reads CASSAGGAETQYF. In DNA, the CDR3 is TGCGCCAGCAGCGCGGGAGGAGCGGAGACCCAGTACTTC. The gene calls are TRBV10-2 and TRBJ2-5, with 8 bases lining up with TRBD2. The trim removed 6 bases at V and 5 bases at J, leaving 5 bases unmatched. The CDR3 is made up of 13 amino acids. Germline assignment: CDR1 WSHSY and CDR2 SAAADI.

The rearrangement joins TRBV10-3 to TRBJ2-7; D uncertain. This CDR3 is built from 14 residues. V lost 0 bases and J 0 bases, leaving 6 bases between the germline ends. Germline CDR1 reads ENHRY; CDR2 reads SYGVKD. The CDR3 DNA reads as TGTGCCATCAGTGAGTCCAAACACTCCTACGAGCAGTACTTC. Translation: CAISESKHSYEQYF.

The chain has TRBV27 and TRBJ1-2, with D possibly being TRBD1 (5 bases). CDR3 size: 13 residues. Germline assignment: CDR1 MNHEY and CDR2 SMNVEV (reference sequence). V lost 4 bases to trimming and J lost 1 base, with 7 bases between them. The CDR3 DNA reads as TGTGCCAGCAGTTGGGGCAGTAACTATGGCTACACCTTC. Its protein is CASSWGSNYGYTF.

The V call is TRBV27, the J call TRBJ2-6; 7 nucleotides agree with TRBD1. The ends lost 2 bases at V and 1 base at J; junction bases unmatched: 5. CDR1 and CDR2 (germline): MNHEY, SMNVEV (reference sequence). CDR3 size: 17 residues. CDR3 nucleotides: TGTGCCAGCAGTTTAGGGACAGTTTTTTCTGGGGCCAACGTCCTGACTTTC. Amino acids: CASSLGTVFSGANVLTF.

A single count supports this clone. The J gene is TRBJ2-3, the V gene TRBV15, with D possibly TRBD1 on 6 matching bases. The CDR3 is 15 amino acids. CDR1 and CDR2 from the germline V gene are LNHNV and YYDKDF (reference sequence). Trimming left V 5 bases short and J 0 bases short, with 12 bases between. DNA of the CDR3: TGTGCCACCAGCGTTGGACAGCCAAGCACAGATACGCAGTATTTT. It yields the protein CATSVGQPSTDTQYF.

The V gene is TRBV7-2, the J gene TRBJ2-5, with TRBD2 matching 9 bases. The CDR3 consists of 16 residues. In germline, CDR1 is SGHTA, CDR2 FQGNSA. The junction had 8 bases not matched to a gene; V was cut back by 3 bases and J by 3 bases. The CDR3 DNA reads TGTGCCAGCAGCTTCGGGCTAGCGGGGTATAAAGAGACCCAGTACTTC. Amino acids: CASSFGLAGYKETQYF.

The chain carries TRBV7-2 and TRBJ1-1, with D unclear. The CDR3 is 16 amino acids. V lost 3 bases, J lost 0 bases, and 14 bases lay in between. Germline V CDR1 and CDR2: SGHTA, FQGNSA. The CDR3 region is CASSFGLGIMNTEAFF. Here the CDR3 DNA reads TGTGCCAGCAGCTTTGGACTGGGGATCATGAACACTGAAGCTTTCTTT.

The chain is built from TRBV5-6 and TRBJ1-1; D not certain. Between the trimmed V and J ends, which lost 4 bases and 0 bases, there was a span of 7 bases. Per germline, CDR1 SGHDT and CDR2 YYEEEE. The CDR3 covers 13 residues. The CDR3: CASSHALNTEAFF. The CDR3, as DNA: TGTGCCAGCAGCCACGCATTGAACACTGAAGCTTTCTTT.

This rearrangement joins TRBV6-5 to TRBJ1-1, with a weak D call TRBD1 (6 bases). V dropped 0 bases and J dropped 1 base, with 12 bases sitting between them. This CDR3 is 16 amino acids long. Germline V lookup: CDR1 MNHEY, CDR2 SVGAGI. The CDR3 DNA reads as TGTGCCAGCAGTTACTCGATGGGGGCCTCGAACACTGAAGCTTTCTTT. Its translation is CASSYSMGASNTEAFF.

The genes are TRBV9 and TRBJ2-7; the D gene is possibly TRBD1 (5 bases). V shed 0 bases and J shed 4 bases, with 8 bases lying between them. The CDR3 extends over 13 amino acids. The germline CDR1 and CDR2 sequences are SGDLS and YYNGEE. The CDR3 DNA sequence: TGTGCCAGCAGCGTAGGACAGACGTACGAGCAGTACTTC. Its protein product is CASSVGQTYEQYF. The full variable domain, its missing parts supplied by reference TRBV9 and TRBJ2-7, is DSGVTQTPKHLITATGQRVTLRCSPRSGDLSVYWYQQSLDQGLQFLIQYYNGEERAKGNILERFSAQQFPDLHSELNLSSLELGDSALYFCASSVGQTYEQYFGPGTRLTVT.